The sequence of this TCR beta chain was determined in a study of long-term antiretroviral therapy in people with HIV. V lost 3 bases to trimming and J lost 1 base, with 9 bases between them. Germline CDR1 MRHNA, CDR2 SNTAGT. This CDR3 has 15 residues. This was the immunoSEQ v3.0 assay at survey level. Target depth was about 35,000-50,000 T-cell genomes per sample. Here immunoSEQ multiplex PCR was the method, and the copy in TCRdb shows in-frame clones only, minus some. The sample contains around 30,000 clones, 87% of which appear only once. It was in the United States that all participants with HIV were treated. Details on this clone: As yet, its antigen is unknown.

Study results and limitations: HIV repertoires covered narrower CDR3 length ranges than controls did. In the period from about 2003 to 2017, blood was collected, possibly under older ART regimens.

The J gene is TRBJ2-2, the V gene TRBV6-4; a weak D match, TRBD1 (7 bases). The clonotype originates from a man between 18 and 29 years old with HIV. The sequences come from unsorted PBMCs, collected 1.1 years after starting antiretroviral therapy. The CDR3 sequence is CASSEQGGNTGELFF. The CDR3 region has the DNA TGTGCCAGCAGTGAGCAGGGGGGGAACACCGGGGAGCTGTTTTTT.